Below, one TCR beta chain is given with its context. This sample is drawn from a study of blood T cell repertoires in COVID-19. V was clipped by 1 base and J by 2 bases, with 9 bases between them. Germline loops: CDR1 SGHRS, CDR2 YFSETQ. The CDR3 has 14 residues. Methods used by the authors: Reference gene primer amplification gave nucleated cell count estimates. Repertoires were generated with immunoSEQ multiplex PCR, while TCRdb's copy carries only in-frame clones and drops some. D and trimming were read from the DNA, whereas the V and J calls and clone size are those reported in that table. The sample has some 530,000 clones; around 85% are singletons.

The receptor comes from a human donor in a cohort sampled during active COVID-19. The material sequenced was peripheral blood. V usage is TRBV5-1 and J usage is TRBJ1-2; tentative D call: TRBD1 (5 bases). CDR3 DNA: TGCGCCAGCAGCTTGACGACAGTGAACTATGGCTACACCTTC. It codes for CASSLTTVNYGYTF. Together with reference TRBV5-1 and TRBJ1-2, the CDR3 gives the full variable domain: KAGVTQTPRYLIKTRGQQVTLSCSPISGHRSVSWYQQTPGQGLQFLFEYFSETQRNKGNFPGRFSGRQFSNSRSEMNVSTLELGDSALYLCASSLTTVNYGYTFGSGTRLTVV.